The 32 T cell receptor beta chains below were found in one sample sequenced in a study of cytomegalovirus exposure and HLA in healthy donors. Both 60 Vbeta primers and 13 Jbeta primers went into the PCR. Profiling relied on immunoSEQ multiplex PCR, and the TCRdb table lists in-frame clones only, not all of them. Here the sample spans 200,000 to 250,000 clones, 70% to 85% being singletons. Sequences were obtained from PBMCs. These receptors all stem from a man aged 50 to 59 in good health and CMV-seronegative.

The CDR3 sequence is CAISGSNSGSPGELFF. DNA of the CDR3: TGTGCCATCAGTGGGAGTAATAGCGGGAGTCCCGGGGAGCTGTTTTTT. This chain connects TRBV10-3 to TRBJ2-2, with 9 bases aligning to TRBD2. J was trimmed by 6 bases and V by 4 bases; bases with no gene match: 9. Germline CDR1 reads ENHRY; CDR2 reads SYGVKD. The CDR3 is made up of 16 amino acids.

The chain joins TRBV6-5 to TRBJ2-1; TRBD2 might be the D (5 bases). There are 15 residues in the CDR3. Trimming removed 8 bases at V and 2 bases at J, with 16 bases between. Germline CDR1 is MNHEY and CDR2 is SVGAGI. The CDR3 DNA reads as TGTGCCAGCCAAACTCGGGGTCGTGCCTACAATGAGCAGTTCTTC. Residues: CASQTRGRAYNEQFF.

V is TRBV11-1 and J is TRBJ1-1, with D possibly TRBD1 on 5 matching bases. Germline assignment: CDR1 SGHAT and CDR2 FQDESV (reference sequence). This CDR3 region has 15 residues. Trimming shortened V by 5 bases and J by 0 bases, and 13 bases separated the two germline ends. CDR3 sequence (DNA): TGTGCCAGCAGCGCCCTTGGGGGGATGAACACTGAAGCTTTCTTT. Translating it yields CASSALGGMNTEAFF. The entire variable domain, with the rest obtained from reference TRBV11-1 and TRBJ1-1, is as follows: EAEVAQSPRYKITEKSQAVAFWCDPISGHATLYWYRQILGQGPELLVQFQDESVVDDSQLPKDRFSAERLKGVDSTLKIQPAELGDSAMYLCASSALGGMNTEAFFGQGTRLTVV.

The V call is TRBV7-2, the J call TRBJ2-3; D uncertain. CDR3 length: 14 residues. Trimming pared 3 bases from V and 6 bases from J, leaving 13 bases between. Germline lookup yields CDR1 SGHTA and CDR2 FQGNSA. CDR3 loop: CASSLGTSHDTQYF. For the CDR3, the DNA is TGTGCCAGCAGCTTGGGCACCTCCCACGATACGCAGTATTTT.

The genes are TRBV27 and TRBJ2-7; D possibly corresponds to TRBD2 (5 bases). CDR1 and CDR2 from the germline V gene are MNHEY and SMNVEV (reference sequence). The V end was cut by 2 bases, the J end by 4 bases, with 21 bases between. The CDR3 contains 17 residues. CDR3 sequence reads: CASSLNPPSDYVYEQYF. CDR3 nucleotide sequence: TGTGCCAGCAGTTTAAATCCCCCCTCCGACTACGTGTACGAGCAGTACTTC.

This clone has only one observation. CDR3 DNA sequence: TGTGCCAGCAGCTCAACCACAGGGTTCGGCACTGAAGCTTTCTTT. Its protein is CASSSTTGFGTEAFF. The chain is built from TRBV7-2 and TRBJ1-1, with D perhaps matching TRBD1 (6 bases). Germline CDR1 reads SGHTA; CDR2 reads FQGNSA. The CDR3 totals 15 residues. Trimming cost V 4 bases and J 4 bases, with 16 bases left between them.

This rearrangement joins TRBV6-1 to TRBJ2-2; 10 positions match TRBD1. The CDR3 extends over 15 amino acids. CDR1 and CDR2 from the germline V gene are MNHNS and SASEGT. Trimming took 10 bases from V and 5 from J; bases not matched to a gene: 10. The CDR3 region has the DNA TGTGCCATCCAACCGGGACAGGGGCGAACCGGGGAGCTGTTTTTT. This gives the protein CAIQPGQGRTGELFF.

This sequence joins TRBV28 and TRBJ2-1, with 11 bases that match TRBD2. V was clipped by 5 bases and J by 5 bases; unmatched bases: 5. The germline CDR1 and CDR2 sequences are MDHEN and SYDVKM. The CDR3 is 15 residues long. CDR3 in DNA: TGTGCCAGCAGTGGGACTAGCGGAGGCCACAATGAGCAGTTCTTC. It yields the protein CASSGTSGGHNEQFF.

The chain employs TRBV14 and TRBJ2-7, with TRBD1 identical over 10 bases. V gave up 6 bases and J gave up 2 bases; unmatched junction bases: 7. Germline CDR1 reads SGHDN; CDR2 reads FVKESK. The CDR3 length is 15 residues. Written as DNA, the CDR3 is TGTGCCAGCAGGGAGCCGGGACAGGGGACCTACGAGCAGTACTTC. Encoded protein: CASREPGQGTYEQYF.

The chain uses TRBV11-2 and TRBJ1-5, with unresolved D. The germline V gene encodes CDR1 SGHAT and CDR2 FQNNGV. Deletions cut 0 bases from V and 6 bases from J, with 6 bases between. The CDR3 has 13 residues. In DNA form, the CDR3 reads TGTGCCAGCAGCTTAGATCTCCGTCAGCCCCAGCATTTT. It codes for CASSLDLRQPQHF.

CDR3 in amino acids: CASSLLGVNTEAFF. CDR3 coding DNA: TGCGCCAGCAGCTTGCTCGGAGTGAACACTGAAGCTTTCTTT. The gene calls are TRBV5-1 and TRBJ1-1; no reliable D call. The CDR3 spans 14 residues. Trimming took 1 base from V and 0 from J, leaving 7 bases between them. Germline V gene lookup returns CDR1 SGHRS and CDR2 YFSETQ.

The V gene is TRBV7-3, the J gene TRBJ2-2; TRBD1 agrees at 7 bases. This CDR3 contains 15 residues. The V gene end was trimmed by 4 bases and the J gene end by 3 bases; junction bases not matched to a gene: 5. Germline lookup yields CDR1 SGHTA and CDR2 FQGTGA. The CDR3 reads CASSSVQGHTGELFF. The CDR3 region has the DNA TGTGCCAGCAGCTCAGTACAGGGGCACACCGGGGAGCTGTTTTTT.

The CDR3 reads CASSLFPGTRYNEQFF. CDR3 nucleotides: TGTGCCAGCAGTTTATTCCCCGGGACTAGGTACAATGAGCAGTTCTTC. The V and J genes are TRBV27 and TRBJ2-1, with TRBD2 identical over 8 bases. The germline V gene encodes CDR1 MNHEY and CDR2 SMNVEV (reference sequence). J lost 4 bases, V lost 1 base, and 6 bases had no gene match. The CDR3 length is 16 residues.

The chain employs TRBV10-3 and TRBJ2-2; D is perhaps TRBD1 (5 bases). This CDR3 is 15 amino acids long. The V end was cut by 3 bases, the J end by 0 bases, with 8 bases between. Per germline, CDR1 ENHRY and CDR2 SYGVKD. CDR3 residues: CAISEDSTNTGELFF. For the CDR3, the DNA is TGTGCCATCAGTGAAGACAGCACGAACACCGGGGAGCTGTTTTTT.

The rearrangement uses TRBV18 and TRBJ1-1; TRBD1 agrees at 9 bases. This CDR3 is 16 amino acids long. The ends lost 3 bases at V and 7 bases at J; junction bases unmatched: 12. Germline V lookup: CDR1 KGHSH, CDR2 LQKENI. Here the CDR3 DNA reads TGTGCCAGCTCACCGGGACAGGGACCGGTACTTCTTGAAGCTTTCTTT. It specifies CASSPGQGPVLLEAFF.

This chain uses TRBV6-5 with TRBJ1-6, with 7 bases fitting TRBD1. This CDR3 is 13 amino acids long. CDR1 is MNHEY, CDR2 SVGAGI, per germline. Trimming took 5 bases from V and 6 from J; bases not matched to a gene: 1. This chain's CDR3 is CASSGTVNSPLHF. DNA of the CDR3: TGTGCCAGCAGTGGGACAGTTAATTCACCCCTCCACTTT.

The V gene is TRBV5-1, the J gene TRBJ1-2; no clear D gene. The CDR3 totals 14 residues. Trimming left V 3 bases short and J 5 bases short, with 14 bases between. The V gene's germline CDR1 is SGHRS and CDR2 YFSETQ. CDR3 in DNA: TGCGCCAGCAGCTCTGGTGGGAGTATATATGGCTACACCTTC. Protein: CASSSGGSIYGYTF.

The CDR3 DNA reads TGTGCCAGCAGTCTGGGGAGGGGACAAGAGACCCAGTACTTC. Its translation is CASSLGRGQETQYF. The V and J genes are TRBV6-6 and TRBJ2-5, with 7 nucleotides matching TRBD2. The V gene end was trimmed by 5 bases and the J gene end by 2 bases; junction bases not matched to a gene: 5. CDR3 length equals 14 residues. From germline, CDR1 is MNHNY and CDR2 SVGAGI (reference sequence).

The chain has TRBV28 and TRBJ2-7; 11 bases agree with TRBD2. Germline V gene lookup returns CDR1 MDHEN and CDR2 SYDVKM. J lost 3 bases, V lost 6 bases, and 7 bases had no gene match. CDR3 length: 15 amino acids. CDR3 residues: CASRPTGTSGYEQYF. CDR3 bases: TGTGCCAGCAGGCCGACCGGGACTAGCGGCTACGAGCAGTACTTC.

This rearrangement joins TRBV7-9 to TRBJ1-1, with a weak D call TRBD1 (5 bases). Trimming left V 4 bases short and J 4 bases short, with 13 bases between. Per germline, CDR1 SEHNR and CDR2 FQNEAQ (reference sequence). The CDR3 runs 14 residues. CDR3 loop: CASSWEVGGTEAFF. The CDR3 DNA sequence: TGTGCCAGCAGCTGGGAGGTGGGGGGCACTGAAGCTTTCTTT.

V usage is TRBV4-1 and J usage is TRBJ2-7, with 8 nucleotides matching TRBD1. Germline-derived CDR1 and CDR2 are MGHRA and YSYEKL. The CDR3 loop spans 15 amino acids. The ends lost 4 bases at V and 2 bases at J; junction bases unmatched: 7. The CDR3 here is CASSPPGQGPYEQYF. CDR3 in DNA: TGCGCCAGCAGCCCTCCTGGACAGGGCCCCTACGAGCAGTACTTC.

The CDR3 loop is CASSFFGREKGTDTQYF. CDR3 coding DNA: TGTGCCAGCAGCTTTTTCGGGAGGGAGAAAGGCACAGATACGCAGTATTTT. This chain uses TRBV5-6 with TRBJ2-3, with 8 bases matching TRBD2. The CDR3 consists of 17 residues. Unmatched junction bases numbered 9, after V lost 2 bases and J lost 1 base. Germline V gives CDR1 SGHDT, CDR2 YYEEEE.

This clone was picked up one time. The CDR3 bases are TGTGCCAGCCACGCCTCGAGAGGCCCAAACAACATTCAGTACTTC. Protein sequence: CASHASRGPNNIQYF. This rearrangement joins TRBV27 to TRBJ2-4; D gene unclear. Per the germline V gene, CDR1 is MNHEY and CDR2 is SMNVEV (reference sequence). The V end was cut by 8 bases, the J end by 7 bases, with 21 bases between. The CDR3 runs 15 residues.

The genes are TRBV30 and TRBJ1-5, with D possibly being TRBD1 (6 bases). Deletions cut 2 bases from V and 6 bases from J, with 11 bases between. This CDR3 has 13 residues. Germline assignment: CDR1 GTSNPN and CDR2 SVGIG (reference sequence). CDR3 sequence reads: CAWSFEGVQPQHF. The CDR3 DNA reads TGTGCCTGGAGTTTTGAGGGGGTTCAGCCCCAGCATTTT. Supplemented by reference TRBV30 and TRBJ1-5, the full variable domain reads SQTIHQWPATLVQPVGSPLSLECTVEGTSNPNLYWYRQAAGRGLQLLFYSVGIGQISSEVPQNLSASRPQDRQFILSSKKLLLSDSGFYLCAWSFEGVQPQHFGDGTRLSIL.

The chain carries TRBV7-6 and TRBJ2-5; the D gene is possibly TRBD1 (6 bases). The CDR3 extends over 15 amino acids. V was clipped by 2 bases and J by 5 bases, with 15 bases between them. Looked up from germline, CDR1 is SGHVS and CDR2 is FNYEAQ. CDR3 protein: CASSLRVTGLETQYF. DNA for the CDR3: TGTGCCAGCAGCTTAAGGGTGACAGGATTGGAGACCCAGTACTTC. The whole variable domain, remainder taken from reference TRBV7-6 and TRBJ2-5, is GAGVSQSPRYKVTKRGQDVALRCDPISGHVSLYWYRQALGQGPEFLTYFNYEAQQDKSGLPNDRFSAERPEGSISTLTIQRTEQRDSAMYRCASSLRVTGLETQYFGPGTRLLVL.

The count of this clone is one. This chain uses TRBV6-5 with TRBJ2-5; a possible D gene is TRBD1 (5 bases). Near its end, the DNA agrees better with TRBJ2-7, so the J call may be wrong. The CDR3 runs 14 residues. Germline V gene sequence: CDR1 MNHEY, CDR2 SVGAGI. CDR3 in amino acids: CASSYSDSTYEQYF. The DNA for the CDR3 is TGTGCCAGCAGTTACTCTGACAGCACCTACGAGCAGTACTTC.

The rearrangement joins TRBV9 to TRBJ2-3; the match to TRBD1 covers 12 bases. Germline V gene lookup returns CDR1 SGDLS and CDR2 YYNGEE. This CDR3 has 15 amino acids. The J segment lost 8 bases and the V segment lost 3 bases, leaving 7 bases of the junction unmatched. The CDR3 DNA reads TGTGCCAGCAGCGCCGCCGGGACAGGGGGCCGTACGCAGTATTTT. It codes for CASSAAGTGGRTQYF.

This clone was detected only a few times. This chain connects TRBV7-9 to TRBJ2-7, with 11 bases fitting TRBD1. V trimming: 5 bases; J trimming: 2 bases; junction bases outside the gene matches: 2. CDR3 length: 14 residues. CDR1 and CDR2 (germline): SEHNR, FQNEAQ (reference sequence). The CDR3 reads CASSLGQGAYEQYF. Written as DNA, the CDR3 is TGTGCCAGCAGCCTGGGACAGGGGGCCTACGAGCAGTACTTC. Using reference TRBV7-9 and TRBJ2-7 for the parts outside the CDR3, the full variable domain is DTGVSQNPRHKITKRGQNVTFRCDPISEHNRLYWYRQTLGQGPEFLTYFQNEAQLEKSRLLSDRFSAERPKGSFSTLEIQRTEQGDSAMYLCASSLGQGAYEQYFGPGTRLTVT.

The chain employs TRBV6-5 and TRBJ1-2; D is possibly TRBD1 (5 bases). CDR1 and CDR2 from the germline V gene are MNHEY and SVGAGI. The CDR3 runs to 16 residues. Deletions cut 2 bases from V and 4 bases from J, with 17 bases between. In DNA form, the CDR3 reads TGTGCCAGCAGTTACCCGCTGGGGCGAGACGGCTATGGCTACACCTTC. It yields the protein CASSYPLGRDGYGYTF.

This sequence joins TRBV28 and TRBJ1-5, with 7 nucleotides matching TRBD1. Germline CDR1 MDHEN, CDR2 SYDVKM. Unmatched junction bases numbered 5, after V lost 4 bases and J lost 5 bases. The CDR3 totals 14 residues. In nucleotides, the CDR3 is TGTGCCAGCAGTTCGACAGGGACCTATCAGCCCCAGCATTTT. Amino acid sequence: CASSSTGTYQPQHF.

The V gene is TRBV19, the J gene TRBJ2-1, with a tentative D call TRBD2 (6 bases). The CDR3 sequence is 14 residues long. The germline gives CDR1 LNHDA, CDR2 SQIVND (reference sequence). V was shortened by 5 bases and J by 1 base, with 9 bases between the two germline ends. Here the CDR3 reads CASSHGGSYNEQFF. CDR3 coding DNA: TGTGCCAGTAGTCACGGGGGTTCCTACAATGAGCAGTTCTTC.

V is TRBV2 and J is TRBJ2-2; TRBD1 aligns across 10 bases. This CDR3 has 14 amino acids. The germline V gene has CDR1 SNHLY and CDR2 FYNNEI. V shed 4 bases and J 5 bases; nucleotides not matched to a gene: 1. CDR3 DNA: TGTGCCAGCAGTGGACAGGGGGCTACCGGGGAGCTGTTTTTT. Residues: CASSGQGATGELFF.